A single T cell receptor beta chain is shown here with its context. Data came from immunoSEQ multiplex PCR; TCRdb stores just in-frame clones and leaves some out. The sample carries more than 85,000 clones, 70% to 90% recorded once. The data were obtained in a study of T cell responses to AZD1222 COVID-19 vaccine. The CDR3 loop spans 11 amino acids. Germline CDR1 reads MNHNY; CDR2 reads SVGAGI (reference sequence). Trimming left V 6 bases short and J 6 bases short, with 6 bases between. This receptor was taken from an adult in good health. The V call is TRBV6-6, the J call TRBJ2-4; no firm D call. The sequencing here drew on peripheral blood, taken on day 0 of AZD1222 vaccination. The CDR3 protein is CASSHLNIQYF. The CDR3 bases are TGTGCCAGCAGCCACCTAAACATTCAGTACTTC.